Shown below are 7 T cell receptor beta chains from a single sample sequenced in a study of blood T cells in healthy people across ages. Using a J-beta primer mix together with a sample-barcoded 5' primer, a second PCR was run for roughly 6 to 12 cycles. TCRdb re-analysed the 5' RACE reads in MiXCR, keeping a single row per CDR3 protein. The table has about 720,000 distinct CDR3 sequences, 25% seen once. This same sample was also part of a study on T cells of mothers and their children.

Sequencing was performed on blood. The receptor set was obtained from a boy aged 5-17 years in good health.

This clonotype was detected a few times. The rearrangement links TRBV29-1 to TRBJ1-4; D ambiguous. The CDR3 contains 14 residues. V dropped 4 bases and J dropped 1 base, with 10 bases sitting between them. The germline V gene encodes CDR1 SQVTM and CDR2 ANQGSEA. CDR3 amino acids: CSVAVSETNEKLFF. CDR3 nucleotides: TGCAGCGTTGCCGTTTCAGAAACTAATGAAAAACTGTTTTTT.

This clonotype was recorded a few times. Its ends do not fully match the called genes, so a read error is possible. The chain recombines TRBV7-2 with TRBJ2-7; D is uncertain. The CDR3 runs to 12 residues. Germline V gene data show CDR1 as SGHTA and CDR2 as FQGNSA. CDR3 loop: CASSLYRSEQYF. The CDR3 nucleotides are TGTGCCAGTAGCTTGTACAGAAGCGAGCAGTACTTC.

This chain connects TRBV5-1 to TRBJ2-1; D is uncertain. The better agreement between TRBJ2-7 and the DNA end casts doubt on the J call. This CDR3 spans 15 amino acids. From germline, CDR1 is SGHRS and CDR2 YFSETQ. This CDR3 reads CASSPGSTIPYEQYF. CDR3 coding DNA: TGCGCCAGCAGCCCGGGCAGCACCATACCCTACGAGCAGTACTTC.

In its sample, this clonotype was seen once. CDR3 DNA: TGTGCCAGCAGCGACGGGACAGACTCTGGAAACACCATATATTTT. Residues: CASSDGTDSGNTIYF. J is TRBJ1-3 and V is TRBV7-6; 7 positions match TRBD1. The CDR3 runs to 15 residues. Germline-derived CDR1 and CDR2 are SGHVS and FNYEAQ. The J segment lost 0 bases and the V segment lost 5 bases, leaving 4 bases of the junction unmatched.

This clonotype was recorded once. The rearrangement joins TRBV12-3 or TRBV12-4 to TRBJ2-1; 12 nucleotides line up with TRBD2. The V gene end was trimmed by 6 bases and the J gene end by 4 bases; junction bases not matched to a gene: 7. The CDR3 runs 16 residues. CDR3: CASRVGLAGRYNEQFF. CDR3 nucleotides: TGTGCCAGCAGAGTAGGACTAGCGGGGAGGTACAATGAGCAGTTCTTC.

This clonotype was seen at least ten times. V gene TRBV5-1 combines with J gene TRBJ2-5; 9 positions match TRBD1. J lost 3 bases, V lost 4 bases, and 1 base had no gene match. There are 13 residues in the CDR3. Germline CDR1 is SGHRS and CDR2 is YFSETQ. The CDR3 nucleotides are TGCGCCAGCAGCCGGACAGGGGAAGAGACCCAGTACTTC. Encoded protein: CASSRTGEETQYF.

This clonotype was seen a few times. The chain links TRBV12-3 or TRBV12-4 to TRBJ2-1; D gene unclear. Trimming stripped 5 bases from V and 5 bases from J, with 16 bases between. The CDR3 consists of 15 residues. CDR3 region: CASSLESDGDNEQFF. The DNA of the CDR3 is TGTGCCAGCAGTCTAGAATCGGACGGAGACAATGAGCAGTTCTTC.